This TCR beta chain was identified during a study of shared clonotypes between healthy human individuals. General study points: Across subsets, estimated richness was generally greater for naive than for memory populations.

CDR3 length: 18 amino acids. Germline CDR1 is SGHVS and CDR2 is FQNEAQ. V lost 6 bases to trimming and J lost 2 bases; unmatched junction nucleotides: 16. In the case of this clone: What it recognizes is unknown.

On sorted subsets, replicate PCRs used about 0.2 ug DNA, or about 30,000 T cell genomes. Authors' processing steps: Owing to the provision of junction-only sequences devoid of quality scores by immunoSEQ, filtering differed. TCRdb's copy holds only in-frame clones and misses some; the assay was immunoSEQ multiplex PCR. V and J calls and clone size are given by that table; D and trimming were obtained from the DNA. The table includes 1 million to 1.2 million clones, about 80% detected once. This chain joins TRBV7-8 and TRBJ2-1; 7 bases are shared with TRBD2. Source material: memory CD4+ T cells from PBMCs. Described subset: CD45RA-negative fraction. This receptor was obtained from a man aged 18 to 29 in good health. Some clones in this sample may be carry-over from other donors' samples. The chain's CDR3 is CASRSSPSAGVTYNEQFF. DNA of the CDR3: TGTGCCAGCAGATCAAGCCCCTCTGCGGGAGTCACCTACAATGAGCAGTTCTTC.